One and the same sample provided the 11 T cell receptor beta chains below, sequenced in a study of T cells in Graves' hyperthyroidism and ophthalmopathy. From RNA transcripts, TCR beta CDR3 regions were amplified. In the first-round RT-PCR of the TCR CDR3, the HTBI primer set was used. TCRdb reprocessed the multiplex PCR reads with MiXCR, giving one entry per CDR3 protein. The sample carries 500,000 to 650,000 distinct CDR3 sequences, approximately 17% recorded once. Sequencing was carried out using blood. These receptors originate from a woman between 18 and 29 years old with Graves' ophthalmopathy.

In this sample, this clonotype turned up many times. V is TRBV6-5 and J is TRBJ1-1; 7 bases are shared with TRBD1. J lost 7 bases, V lost 2 bases, and 4 bases had no gene match. Germline V lookup: CDR1 MNHEY, CDR2 SVGAGI. This CDR3 is built from 13 residues. CDR3 amino acids: CASSYETGFEAFF. In nucleotides, the CDR3 is TGTGCCAGCAGTTACGAGACAGGGTTTGAAGCTTTCTTT.

The rearrangement uses TRBV5-1 and TRBJ2-7; TRBD2 is a possible D gene (6 bases). The germline V and J ends were trimmed by 4 bases and 6 bases, with 14 bases remaining between them. This CDR3 has 13 residues. Germline V CDR1 and CDR2: SGHRS, YFSETQ. The CDR3 DNA reads TGCGCCAGCAGCCCTGGACTACTAATCGAGCAGTACTTC. This codes for CASSPGLLIEQYF. Together with reference TRBV5-1 and TRBJ2-7, the CDR3 gives the full variable domain: KAGVTQTPRYLIKTRGQQVTLSCSPISGHRSVSWYQQTPGQGLQFLFEYFSETQRNKGNFPGRFSGRQFSNSRSEMNVSTLELGDSALYLCASSPGLLIEQYFGPGTRLTVT.

This clonotype was found a few times. The chain couples TRBV11-2 to TRBJ2-3; TRBD2 matches at 9 bases. The CDR3 runs 17 residues. Germline CDR1 reads SGHAT; CDR2 reads FQNNGV. The junction had 8 bases not matched to a gene; V was cut back by 3 bases and J by 1 base. The CDR3 DNA reads as TGTGCCAGCAGCTTTTTTTCGCTAGCGGGACGCACAGATACGCAGTATTTT. This encodes CASSFFSLAGRTDTQYF.

The rearrangement joins TRBV7-8 to TRBJ1-1, with D unresolved. This CDR3 is 11 amino acids long. Trimming shortened V by 7 bases and J by 6 bases, and 9 bases separated the two germline ends. Germline V gives CDR1 SGHVS, CDR2 FQNEAQ. CDR3 sequence (DNA): TGTGCCAGCACCGAGGGCGCTGAAGCTTTCTTT. Translating gives CASTEGAEAFF.

This clonotype has at least ten counts. This chain connects TRBV2 to TRBJ2-1; 8 nucleotides align to TRBD1. CDR3 size: 15 residues. Germline V gene sequence: CDR1 SNHLY, CDR2 FYNNEI. V dropped 5 bases and J dropped 9; count of bases not matched to a gene: 12. CDR3 sequence: CASSSTGTGMVEQFF. As DNA, the CDR3 is TGTGCCAGCAGTTCGACCGGGACAGGTATGGTTGAGCAGTTCTTC.

This clonotype has ten or more counts. The CDR3 reads CAWETGGRTEAFF. The CDR3 DNA follows: TGTGCCTGGGAAACGGGGGGGCGAACTGAAGCTTTCTTT. The V call is TRBV30, the J call TRBJ1-1, with a weak D call TRBD1 (6 bases). The CDR3 spans 13 residues. CDR1 and CDR2 from the germline V gene are GTSNPN and SVGIG (reference sequence). Trimming removed 5 bases at V and 5 bases at J, with 15 bases between. Together with reference TRBV30 and TRBJ1-1, the CDR3 gives the full variable domain: SQTIHQWPATLVQPVGSPLSLECTVEGTSNPNLYWYRQAAGRGLQLLFYSVGIGQISSEVPQNLSASRPQDRQFILSSKKLLLSDSGFYLCAWETGGRTEAFFGQGTRLTVV.

The chain combines TRBV28 with TRBJ2-7; 9 positions agree with TRBD2. The CDR3 length is 16 residues. Trimming at V came to 1 base and at J to 5 bases, leaving 9 bases not matched to a gene. Per germline, CDR1 MDHEN and CDR2 SYDVKM. The CDR3 nucleotides read TGTGCCAGCAGTTTATTCTCTAGCGGGACCTGGGACGAGCAGTACTTC. Translated: CASSLFSSGTWDEQYF.

V gene TRBV30 combines with J gene TRBJ2-7, with a tentative D call TRBD2 (6 bases). V lost 3 bases, J lost 0 bases, and 12 bases lay in between. Germline CDR1 GTSNPN, CDR2 SVGIG (reference sequence). This CDR3 is built from 14 residues. The chain's CDR3 is CAWRVGSGSYEQYF. CDR3 nucleotide sequence: TGTGCCTGGAGGGTGGGTAGCGGCTCCTACGAGCAGTACTTC.

This clonotype was seen ten or more times. The chain uses TRBV5-1 and TRBJ2-1; 10 nucleotides align to TRBD2. CDR3 length equals 16 residues. CDR1 and CDR2 (germline): SGHRS, YFSETQ. V dropped 0 bases and J dropped 4; count of bases not matched to a gene: 4. This CDR3 reads CASSLGASGGYNEQFF. The CDR3 nucleotides are TGCGCCAGCAGCTTGGGAGCTAGCGGGGGATACAATGAGCAGTTCTTC. Full variable domain (outside the CDR3, taken from reference TRBV5-1 and TRBJ2-1): KAGVTQTPRYLIKTRGQQVTLSCSPISGHRSVSWYQQTPGQGLQFLFEYFSETQRNKGNFPGRFSGRQFSNSRSEMNVSTLELGDSALYLCASSLGASGGYNEQFFGPGTRLTVL.

This clonotype has at least ten counts. The V gene is TRBV5-1, the J gene TRBJ1-2; D perhaps matches TRBD1 (5 bases). The germline V and J ends were trimmed by 4 bases and 1 base, with 14 bases remaining between them. The CDR3 is 15 amino acids. Germline V gene data show CDR1 as SGHRS and CDR2 as YFSETQ. The DNA of the CDR3 is TGCGCCAGCAGCATGGGGTCAGGGCTTAACTATGGCTACACCTTC. Translating gives CASSMGSGLNYGYTF.

This clonotype was seen repeatedly, ten times or more. The chain links TRBV12-3 or TRBV12-4 to TRBJ1-2, with D unresolved. The CDR3 runs 15 residues. The germline V and J ends were trimmed by 3 bases and 4 bases, with 15 bases remaining between them. CDR3 sequence: CASSFSGDWAYGYTF. CDR3 sequence (DNA): TGTGCCAGCAGTTTCTCGGGAGATTGGGCCTATGGCTACACCTTC.